A selection of T cell receptor beta chains follows, all from one sample in a study of T cell repertoires in cytomegalovirus infection. One entry per CDR3 protein, called by TCRdb with MiXCR from the reads. This table has about 310,000 distinct CDR3 sequences, about a sixth appearing once. Sequencing used PBMCs. The receptors derive from a human donor in good health (CMV status not recorded). Some clones in this sample may be carry-over from other donors' samples. Each CDR3 is given with its conserved first and last residue. Fields, in order: V gene, clone size, D gene, J gene, CDR3 DNA, CDR3 protein. The D gene is left open where the match is weak. Rows give clone size only sometimes, using once, few, many, or a class for an expanded clone.

TRBV6-5	-	TRBD2	TRBJ2-5	TGTGCCAGCAGTCGTCTTTCGCGGGGGTCAAAAAGGGAGACCCAGTACTTC	CASSRLSRGSKRETQYF
TRBV29-1	once	-	TRBJ2-1	TGCAGCGTTGAAGTAGGCTGGGGGAATGAGCAGTTCTTC	CSVEVGWGNEQFF
TRBV5-1	-	TRBD1	TRBJ2-2	TGCGCCAGCAGCCTGGGCACGACAGGGAATACCGGGGAGCTGTTTTTT	CASSLGTTGNTGELFF
TRBV5-4	few	-	TRBJ2-7	TGTGCCAGCAGCGGTCAGGGTCCGACTGAGCAGTACTTC	CASSGQGPTEQYF
TRBV20-1	few	-	TRBJ2-3	TGCAGTGCTCCAGCAGCTAGCACAGATACGCAGTATTTT	CSAPAASTDTQYF
TRBV2	few	-	TRBJ2-6	TGTGCCAGCAGTGAAACGGGCCGCTCTGGGGCCAACGTCCTGACTTTC	CASSETGRSGANVLTF
TRBV7-9	-	TRBD1	TRBJ1-2	TGTGCCAGCAGCCCAGACAGGGATGGCTATGGCTACACCTTC	CASSPDRDGYGYTF
TRBV10-2	-	-	TRBJ2-1	TGCGCCAGCAGCCTTGACAGCAATTCCTACAATGAGCAGTTCTTC	CASSLDSNSYNEQFF
TRBV20-1	few	TRBD1	TRBJ2-3	TGCAGTGCTAGAGTCGGGACAGACGACACAGATACGCAGTATTTT	CSARVGTDDTDTQYF
TRBV4-1	-	TRBD2	TRBJ2-7	TGCGCCAGCAGCCAAGATCTGCCAGCGGGGGACCTACCCTACGAGCAGTACTTC	CASSQDLPAGDLPYEQYF
TRBV6-2/TRBV6-3	many	-	TRBJ2-7	TGTGCCAGCAGTTACCGCCGGGACGAGCAGTACTTC	CASSYRRDEQYF
TRBV4-2	many	TRBD2	TRBJ2-5	TGTGCCAGCAGCCCTCTAGCGGGGGGGAAAGAGACCCAGTACTTC	CASSPLAGGKETQYF
TRBV10-3	many	-	TRBJ1-6	TGTGCCATCAGTACGACAGAGACTAATTCACCCCTCCACTTT	CAISTTETNSPLHF
TRBV20-1	few	-	TRBJ1-5	TGCAGTGCTAAGTTTGGGGGAGGCAATCAGCCCCAGCATTTT	CSAKFGGGNQPQHF
TRBV10-3	few	-	TRBJ1-1	TGTGCCATCAGTGGAAGCCTCAGGTCGAACACTGAAGCTTTCTTT	CAISGSLRSNTEAFF
TRBV12-3/TRBV12-4	few	-	TRBJ2-1	TGTGCCAGCAGCCTCGGAGGTGCGACTGGGCAGTTCTTC	CASSLGGATGQFF
TRBV20-1	few	-	TRBJ2-5	TGCAGTGCTACCGAGCCGGCAGGGGTCCAAGAGACCCAGTACTTC	CSATEPAGVQETQYF
TRBV6-1	-	-	TRBJ1-1	TGTGCCAGCTCCCGGGAGGTGAACACTGAAGCTTTCTTT	CASSREVNTEAFF
TRBV28	-	TRBD1	TRBJ1-2	TGTGCCAGCAGTTCATGGGGACAGGGGGCCCCTGGCTACACCTTC	CASSSWGQGAPGYTF
TRBV5-4	-	TRBD1	TRBJ1-2	TGTGCCAGCAGCTTGGCCCGGACAGGCGGTGGCTACACCTTC	CASSLARTGGGYTF
TRBV19	few	-	TRBJ1-2	TGTGCCAGTAGCGATTTTGCTAACTATGGCTACACCTTC	CASSDFANYGYTF
TRBV7-9	-	-	TRBJ2-7	TGTGCCAGCAGCCTCACGGGACTCAAGAGCTCCTACGAGCAGTACTTC	CASSLTGLKSSYEQYF
TRBV28	-	-	TRBJ1-6	TGTGCCAGCAGTCCTCTTATAGGGGCCTATAATTCACCCCTCCACTTT	CASSPLIGAYNSPLHF
TRBV11-1	many	TRBD1	TRBJ2-4	TGTGCCAGCAGCTTAGGTGGACAGGGATACATTCAGTACTTC	CASSLGGQGYIQYF
TRBV4-2	many	TRBD1	TRBJ1-4	TGTGCCAGCGGCGGGGACAGCCCAACTAATGAAAAACTGTTTTTT	CASGGDSPTNEKLFF
TRBV12-3/TRBV12-4	-	TRBD1	TRBJ1-1	TGTGCCAGCAGTTTCGGGGACAGGGGGCTAATTTTGAACACTGAAGCTTTCTTT	CASSFGDRGLILNTEAFF
TRBV12-3/TRBV12-4	many	TRBD1	TRBJ2-1	TGTGCCAGCACCTTACAGGGGGCCTACAATGAGCAGTTCTTC	CASTLQGAYNEQFF
TRBV7-9	many	-	TRBJ1-5	TGTGCCAGCAGCTTAGTTGAGGATCAGCCCCAGCATTTT	CASSLVEDQPQHF
TRBV2	few	-	TRBJ2-1	TGTGCCAGCAGCGGGGACGATTCCTACAATGAGCAGTTCTTC	CASSGDDSYNEQFF
TRBV6-5	-	-	TRBJ1-6	TGTGCCAGCAGTTACGATGGCAGGACGGGGTCACCCCTCCACTTT	CASSYDGRTGSPLHF
TRBV9	-	-	TRBJ2-7	TGTGCCAGCAGCCCAGGGACGGTGGATTCCTACGAGCAGTACTTC	CASSPGTVDSYEQYF
TRBV4-1	-	-	TRBJ1-3	TGCGCCAGCAGCCAAGATCAGGTTCTCTCTGGAAACACCATATATTTT	CASSQDQVLSGNTIYF
TRBV7-6	many	TRBD1	TRBJ2-2	TGTGCATCGTCTAACAGGGGCGGGTACACCGGGGAGCTGTTTTTT	CASSNRGGYTGELFF
TRBV25-1	-	TRBD1	TRBJ2-7	TGTGCCAGCAGGGAACCGGGACAGGGGGCTTCCGAGCAGTACTTC	CASREPGQGASEQYF
TRBV3-1	once	TRBD2	TRBJ2-1	TGTGCCAGCTCTAGCGGGAGATACAATGAGCAGTTCTTC	CASSSGRYNEQFF